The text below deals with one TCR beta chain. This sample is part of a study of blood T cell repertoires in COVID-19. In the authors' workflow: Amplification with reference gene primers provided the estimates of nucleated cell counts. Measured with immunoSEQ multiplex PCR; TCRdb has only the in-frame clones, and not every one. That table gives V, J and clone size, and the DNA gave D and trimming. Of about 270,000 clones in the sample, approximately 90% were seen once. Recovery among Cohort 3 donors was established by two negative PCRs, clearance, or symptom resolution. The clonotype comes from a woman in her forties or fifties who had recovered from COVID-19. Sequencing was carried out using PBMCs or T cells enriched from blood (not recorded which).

The CDR3 region is CASRIYGQLNTEAFF. As DNA, the CDR3 is TGTGCCAGTAGGATCTACGGACAGTTGAACACTGAAGCTTTCTTT. The V gene is TRBV19, the J gene TRBJ1-1; maybe TRBD1 (6 bases). CDR3 length: 15 residues. V shed 6 bases and J shed 0 bases, with 14 bases lying between them. Germline V lookup: CDR1 LNHDA, CDR2 SQIVND (reference sequence).